The 7 T cell receptor beta chains in this list originate from one sample, sequenced in a study of blood T cell repertoires in COVID-19. Here immunoSEQ multiplex PCR was the method, and the copy in TCRdb shows in-frame clones only, minus some. The sample gives tens of thousands of clones, around 93% of which show up once; around 4.9% is in the top ten. The sample taken for sequencing was peripheral blood. These receptors were taken from an older woman with active COVID-19.

The chain carries TRBV19 and TRBJ2-3, with D perhaps TRBD2 (6 bases). Trimming shortened V by 3 bases and J by 0 bases, and 16 bases separated the two germline ends. This CDR3 region has 17 residues. The germline CDR1 and CDR2 sequences are LNHDA and SQIVND (reference sequence). This CDR3 is CASSIGGAGSSTDTQYF. The DNA of the CDR3 is TGTGCCAGTAGTATTGGCGGGGCAGGTTCTAGCACAGATACGCAGTATTTT.

The chain links TRBV9 to TRBJ2-7, with a possible D match to TRBD1 (6 bases). CDR3 size: 18 residues. Trimming pared 3 bases from V and 3 bases from J, leaving 25 bases between. Germline CDR1 SGDLS, CDR2 YYNGEE. The CDR3 DNA reads as TGTGCCAGCAGCGGAAGGGGCAGGGGTCCCCTCGGAGGCTACGAGCAGTACTTC. The encoded protein is CASSGRGRGPLGGYEQYF. The entire variable domain, with the rest obtained from reference TRBV9 and TRBJ2-7, is as follows: DSGVTQTPKHLITATGQRVTLRCSPRSGDLSVYWYQQSLDQGLQFLIQYYNGEERAKGNILERFSAQQFPDLHSELNLSSLELGDSALYFCASSGRGRGPLGGYEQYFGPGTRLTVT.

This chain links TRBV28 with TRBJ1-2, with 7 nucleotides matching TRBD1. With V trimmed by 4 bases and J by 5 bases, 13 bases remained unmatched. This CDR3 spans 16 amino acids. Per germline, CDR1 MDHEN and CDR2 SYDVKM. CDR3 residues: CASSSPTAGRGYGYTF. The CDR3, as DNA: TGTGCCAGCAGTTCCCCGACGGCGGGCAGGGGGTATGGCTACACCTTC.

The chain couples TRBV5-6 to TRBJ2-7; D is undetermined. Germline assignment: CDR1 SGHDT and CDR2 YYEEEE. V was shortened by 0 bases and J by 3 bases, with 10 bases between the two germline ends. The CDR3 loop spans 14 amino acids. This CDR3 reads CASSLGLIIYEQYF. CDR3 in DNA: TGTGCCAGCAGCTTGGGCCTAATCATCTACGAGCAGTACTTC. The whole variable domain, remainder taken from reference TRBV5-6 and TRBJ2-7, is DAGVTQSPTHLIKTRGQQVTLRCSPKSGHDTVSWYQQALGQGPQFIFQYYEEEERQRGNFPDRFSGHQFPNYSSELNVNALLLGDSALYLCASSLGLIIYEQYFGPGTRLTVT.

The gene calls are TRBV9 and TRBJ2-7, with D perhaps matching TRBD2 (5 bases). Looked up from germline, CDR1 is SGDLS and CDR2 is YYNGEE. V was trimmed by 3 bases and J by 2 bases, leaving 18 bases between them. The CDR3 runs to 16 residues. DNA for the CDR3: TGTGCCAGCAGCGGGCGAGGGCGGCATGGGGCCTACGAGCAGTACTTC. It translates to CASSGRGRHGAYEQYF.

V is TRBV5-6 and J is TRBJ1-1; the match to TRBD1 covers 9 bases. CDR3 length equals 15 residues. The V gene's germline CDR1 is SGHDT and CDR2 YYEEEE. V trimming: 4 bases; J trimming: 3 bases; junction bases outside the gene matches: 7. DNA for the CDR3: TGTGCCAGCAGCCCTCACAGGGGGCGCGACACTGAAGCTTTCTTT. The encoded protein is CASSPHRGRDTEAFF.

This rearrangement joins TRBV6-5 to TRBJ2-1, with D possibly TRBD2 on 6 matching bases. Germline V gives CDR1 MNHEY, CDR2 SVGAGI. The ends were cut back, 5 bases at V and 7 bases at J, with 18 bases in the middle. The CDR3 is 15 amino acids. The CDR3 sequence is CASSPPGTRRNEQFF. The CDR3 nucleotides read TGTGCCAGCAGTCCCCCTGGGACTCGTCGTAATGAGCAGTTCTTC.